This T cell receptor (beta chain) originates from a study of T cell responses to AZD1222 COVID-19 vaccine. Study observations and caveats: Repertoires were obtained solely post-peak T cell response. Spike-specific TCRs gained breadth and depth after people received two AZD1222 doses. Donors were chiefly white British, with a greater number of females, and clonal diversity was perhaps underestimated. Unmutated variant regions are reportedly targeted by nearly half of spike-specific TCRs.

The method was immunoSEQ multiplex PCR; TCRdb's version includes in-frame clones alone and lacks a portion of them. The sample consists of 200,000 to 250,000 clones, approximately 94% of them appearing once. This clone was seen more than once but under ten times. The target antigen is unknown. Germline CDR1 is LGHNA and CDR2 is YNFKEQ. The V and J ends lost 4 bases and 0 bases, in that order; junction bases with no gene match: 5. This CDR3 is 16 amino acids long. Material: peripheral blood, obtained 28 days after the second dose of the MenACWY control vaccine. This sequence was found in an adult who received the MenACWY meningococcal vaccine as a control. The chain uses TRBV4-2 and TRBJ2-2; 7 bases are shared with TRBD2. CDR3 in amino acids: CASSPGRGPNTGELFF. DNA of the CDR3: TGTGCCAGCAGCCCGGGGAGGGGACCGAACACCGGGGAGCTGTTTTTT.